The 29 T cell receptor beta chains reported below all come from one sample, sequenced in a study of blood T cell repertoires in COVID-19 (dated by TCRdb to about 2020). Library preparation employed the immunoSEQ multiplex PCR assay. TCRdb mirrors the immuneACCESS table, restricted to in-frame sequences. Some clones are absent from its copies; in checked studies, under half trace to an unresolved V gene, and the reason for the others is unknown. For this sample there are almost 200,000 clones; approximately 87% appear just once. The top ten constitute 0.75% to 0.95% of the sample. The sequenced material came from peripheral blood. These receptor sequences come from a woman between 65 and 79 years old with acute or convalescent COVID-19.

This rearrangement joins TRBV10-3 to TRBJ2-1; 9 bases line up with TRBD2. J lost 1 base, V lost 10 bases, and 8 bases had no gene match. From germline, CDR1 is ENHRY and CDR2 SYGVKD. The CDR3 spans 15 residues. The CDR3 coding sequence is TGTGCCAGCTCCGGCGGGGGGGCGTCCTACAATGAGCAGTTCTTC. It translates to CASSGGGASYNEQFF.

The rearrangement joins TRBV7-8 to TRBJ2-2, with 7 bases fitting TRBD2. The germline gives CDR1 SGHVS, CDR2 FQNEAQ. This CDR3 spans 16 amino acids. Losses at the gene ends were 2 bases for V and 4 bases for J; bases not matched to a gene: 7. The CDR3: CASSLRRERGTGELFF. DNA of the CDR3: TGTGCCAGCAGCTTAAGACGCGAGCGGGGCACCGGGGAGCTGTTTTTT.

The chain links TRBV28 to TRBJ1-2; 8 bases line up with TRBD1. V shed 4 bases and J 7 bases; nucleotides not matched to a gene: 11. CDR3 length equals 15 residues. Germline V gene data show CDR1 as MDHEN and CDR2 as SYDVKM. The CDR3 nucleotides read TGTGCCAGCAGTTCCATTAGCCAGGGGGCGGGTGGCTACACCTTC. It specifies CASSSISQGAGGYTF.

The chain couples TRBV5-4 to TRBJ2-1, with D tentatively TRBD2 (6 bases). CDR1 is SGHNT, CDR2 YYREEE, per germline (reference sequence). This CDR3 is 17 amino acids long. Trimming took off 0 bases at V and 2 bases at J, with 15 bases between the two ends. The CDR3 bases are TGTGCCAGCAGCTTGGACAGGAGGGCTAGTCCCTACAATGAGCAGTTCTTC. This translates into CASSLDRRASPYNEQFF.

The V call is TRBV9, the J call TRBJ2-5; TRBD1 is a possible D gene (5 bases). Trimming left V 4 bases short and J 5 bases short, with 9 bases between. CDR3 length: 12 residues. Germline CDR1 is SGDLS and CDR2 is YYNGEE. For the CDR3, the DNA is TGTGCCAGCAGCCAGGGTAGGGAGACCCAGTACTTC. Its translation: CASSQGRETQYF.

This clone was seen once. The sample holds other DNA sequences that translate to the same CDR3. This chain uses TRBV12-3 or TRBV12-4 with TRBJ2-7; D gene ambiguous. The V gene lost 0 bases and the J gene lost 6 bases, with 3 bases spanning the gap. This CDR3 contains 11 residues. DNA for the CDR3: TGTGCCAGCAGTTTAGCGCGCGAGCAGTACTTC. This encodes CASSLAREQYF.

About this clone: At the DNA level, this CDR3 is encoded by other sequences in the same sample as well. The chain couples TRBV7-2 to TRBJ2-1; TRBD1 might be the D (6 bases). Germline-derived CDR1 and CDR2 are SGHTA and FQGNSA. The CDR3 consists of 13 residues. V gave up 5 bases and J gave up 3 bases, with 8 bases separating them. The CDR3, as DNA: TGTGCCAGCAGCGTACAGGGCTACAATGAGCAGTTCTTC. Its protein product is CASSVQGYNEQFF.

The chain joins TRBV5-1 to TRBJ1-1; D is uncertain. Per germline, CDR1 SGHRS and CDR2 YFSETQ. The V gene lost 3 bases and the J gene lost 1 base, with 10 bases spanning the gap. The CDR3 is made up of 14 amino acids. The CDR3 nucleotides read TGCGCCAGCAGCTCCTTACGACAGAACACTGAAGCTTTCTTT. The encoded protein is CASSSLRQNTEAFF.

The genes are TRBV29-1 and TRBJ2-3; D is perhaps TRBD2 (6 bases). The CDR3 extends over 15 amino acids. Trimming took off 5 bases at V and 2 bases at J, with 17 bases between the two ends. Germline V gene data show CDR1 as SQVTM and CDR2 as ANQGSEA. Here the CDR3 DNA reads TGCAGCGTTATAGACAGAAGGGACTTCACAGATACGCAGTATTTT. It encodes CSVIDRRDFTDTQYF.

This chain joins TRBV11-2 and TRBJ1-4; 10 bases align to TRBD1. The germline V gene encodes CDR1 SGHAT and CDR2 FQNNGV. This CDR3 is 16 amino acids long. Unmatched junction bases numbered 14, after V lost 6 bases and J lost 10 bases. In DNA, the CDR3 is TGTGCCAGCAGTCGCGGGGGGACAGGGGACCGCGGAAAACTGTTTTTT. It is translated as CASSRGGTGDRGKLFF.

The chain carries TRBV12-5 and TRBJ1-6; tentatively, D is TRBD1 (6 bases). V lost 0 bases to trimming and J lost 8 bases, with 11 bases between them. The CDR3 contains 15 residues. Per the germline V gene, CDR1 is LGHNT and CDR2 is FRNRAP. CDR3 DNA: TGTGCTAGTGGTTTGGTACTGGGGGCACATTCACCCCTCCACTTT. This encodes CASGLVLGAHSPLHF.

This chain uses TRBV7-9 with TRBJ2-5, with 12 bases matching TRBD2. There are 16 residues in the CDR3. Germline V gene sequence: CDR1 SEHNR, CDR2 FQNEAQ (reference sequence). V was clipped by 2 bases and J by 5 bases; unmatched bases: 6. The CDR3 coding sequence is TGTGCCAGCAGCTTACTACTAGCGGGAGGTCGGGAGACCCAGTACTTC. Translating it yields CASSLLLAGGRETQYF.

This sequence joins TRBV6-5 and TRBJ2-3; 8 bases agree with TRBD1. V lost 0 bases, J lost 5 bases, and 7 bases stayed unmatched. Germline values: CDR1 MNHEY, CDR2 SVGAGI. The CDR3 length is 16 residues. The CDR3 coding sequence is TGTGCCAGCAGTTACTCGGGGACAGGCTTTGGAGATACGCAGTATTTT. Translation: CASSYSGTGFGDTQYF.

The CDR3 DNA is TGCGCCAGCAGCTTCAGGGGGACTAATGAAAAACTGTTTTTT. Amino acid sequence: CASSFRGTNEKLFF. The chain links TRBV5-1 to TRBJ1-4; 7 nucleotides match TRBD1. Trimming removed 2 bases from V and 2 bases from J; junction bases left unmatched: 0. CDR3 size: 14 residues. CDR1 and CDR2 from the germline V gene are SGHRS and YFSETQ.

The V call is TRBV11-2, the J call TRBJ1-4; perhaps TRBD1 as D (6 bases). CDR3 length: 16 residues. Trimming took off 0 bases at V and 7 bases at J, with 15 bases between the two ends. CDR1 SGHAT and CDR2 FQNNGV come from the germline V gene. CDR3 protein: CASSLDRTVRGEKLFF. CDR3 DNA: TGTGCCAGCAGCTTAGATCGGACAGTCCGGGGTGAAAAACTGTTTTTT. The whole variable domain, filled in from reference TRBV11-2 and TRBJ1-4, reads EAGVAQSPRYKIIEKRQSVAFWCNPISGHATLYWYQQILGQGPKLLIQFQNNGVVDDSQLPKDRFSAERLKGVDSTLKIQPAKLEDSAVYLCASSLDRTVRGEKLFFGSGTQLSVL.

The chain has TRBV28 and TRBJ1-2; TRBD1 matches at 8 bases. The CDR3 covers 17 residues. Germline V gene data show CDR1 as MDHEN and CDR2 as SYDVKM. Unmatched junction bases numbered 14, after V lost 3 bases and J lost 5 bases. The DNA of the CDR3 is TGTGCCAGCAGTTTGCGCTTTGATGGGACAGGAAGGTATGGCTACACCTTC. It translates to CASSLRFDGTGRYGYTF.

This clone was detected only a few times. The chain joins TRBV11-2 to TRBJ2-6; maybe TRBD2 (6 bases). The CDR3 spans 14 residues. Germline assignment: CDR1 SGHAT and CDR2 FQNNGV. The V gene lost 5 bases and the J gene lost 8 bases, with 13 bases spanning the gap. The CDR3 protein is CASSQTRSTNVLTF. DNA of the CDR3: TGTGCCAGCAGCCAGACTAGGTCAACCAACGTCCTGACTTTC. Based on the CDR3 plus reference TRBV11-2 and TRBJ2-6, the full variable domain is EAGVAQSPRYKIIEKRQSVAFWCNPISGHATLYWYQQILGQGPKLLIQFQNNGVVDDSQLPKDRFSAERLKGVDSTLKIQPAKLEDSAVYLCASSQTRSTNVLTFGAGSRLTVL.

The J gene is TRBJ1-3, the V gene TRBV5-1; tentatively, D is TRBD1 (5 bases). The germline CDR1 and CDR2 sequences are SGHRS and YFSETQ. V was trimmed by 6 bases and J by 4 bases, leaving 14 bases between them. The CDR3 spans 14 residues. The CDR3 DNA sequence: TGCGCCAGCACTTATGGAGGGGACGGAAACACCATATATTTT. Protein sequence: CASTYGGDGNTIYF.

This chain connects TRBV3-1 (or the pseudogene TRBV3-2) to TRBJ1-5, with TRBD1 matching 8 bases. After removal of 1 base from V and 6 bases from J, the junction contained 5 bases not matched to a gene. The V gene's germline CDR1 is LGHDT and CDR2 YNNKEL (reference sequence). This CDR3 region has 15 residues. The CDR3 spells CASSQGQGAVQPQHF. The DNA for the CDR3 is TGTGCCAGCAGCCAAGGGCAGGGGGCTGTTCAGCCCCAGCATTTT.

This clone was seen just once. This chain uses TRBV2 with TRBJ1-4; 9 bases agree with TRBD1. Trimming cost V 6 bases and J 8 bases; bases outside gene matches: 4. CDR3 size: 13 residues. Germline assignment: CDR1 SNHLY and CDR2 FYNNEI. This CDR3 reads CASRQGAWEKLFF. The CDR3 DNA reads TGTGCCAGCAGACAGGGGGCATGGGAAAAACTGTTTTTT.

The gene calls are TRBV27 and TRBJ2-6; possibly TRBD2 for D (6 bases). The V and J ends lost 5 bases and 4 bases respectively, with 18 bases between them. The CDR3 covers 17 residues. Germline V gene lookup returns CDR1 MNHEY and CDR2 SMNVEV (reference sequence). The CDR3 region is CASSKEWTIPGANVLTF. CDR3 nucleotide sequence: TGTGCCAGCAGTAAAGAGTGGACTATCCCCGGGGCCAACGTCCTGACTTTC.

This CDR3 reads CSASSAGPLEQYF. CDR3 DNA: TGCAGTGCTAGTTCGGCGGGGCCCCTCGAGCAGTACTTC. The genes are TRBV20-1 and TRBJ2-7, with D possibly being TRBD2 (6 bases). The germline V and J ends were trimmed by 3 bases and 6 bases, with 15 bases remaining between them. The length of the CDR3 is 13 residues. Germline V gene lookup returns CDR1 DFQATT and CDR2 SNEGSKA (reference sequence).

The chain combines TRBV9 with TRBJ1-1; D is ambiguous. The CDR3 consists of 12 residues. Germline CDR1 reads SGDLS; CDR2 reads YYNGEE. V shed 1 base and J shed 1 base, with 2 bases lying between them. CDR3 nucleotide sequence: TGTGCCAGCAGCGTACAGAACACTGAAGCTTTCTTT. As protein: CASSVQNTEAFF.

J is TRBJ1-2 and V is TRBV5-1; D possibly corresponds to TRBD1 (5 bases). The V end was cut by 4 bases, the J end by 2 bases, with 12 bases between. The CDR3 sequence is 14 residues long. CDR1 is SGHRS, CDR2 YFSETQ, per germline. The chain's CDR3 is CASSEDRSNYGYTF. The CDR3 region has the DNA TGCGCCAGCAGCGAAGACAGATCAAACTATGGCTACACCTTC.

This clone was counted a single time. This chain links TRBV7-2 with TRBJ1-1; a possible D gene is TRBD1 (6 bases). The CDR3 covers 13 residues. CDR1 and CDR2 from the germline V gene are SGHTA and FQGNSA. V was pared by 5 bases and J by 4 bases, with 11 bases between. The chain's CDR3 is CASSVTGSTEAFF. DNA of the CDR3: TGTGCCAGCAGCGTAACAGGGAGCACTGAAGCTTTCTTT.

V gene TRBV27 combines with J gene TRBJ1-1; tentative D call: TRBD1 (6 bases). With 2 bases removed from V and 1 base from J, the gap between germline ends came to 17 bases. CDR3 length equals 17 residues. From germline, CDR1 is MNHEY and CDR2 SMNVEV (reference sequence). CDR3 sequence reads: CASSLRDTHRWNTEAFF. The DNA for the CDR3 is TGTGCCAGCAGTTTAAGGGACACTCATCGATGGAACACTGAAGCTTTCTTT.

This chain links TRBV7-2 with TRBJ2-1; 9 bases align to TRBD1. The germline V gene has CDR1 SGHTA and CDR2 FQGNSA. Unmatched junction bases numbered 7, after V lost 5 bases and J lost 5 bases. The CDR3 has 15 amino acids. CDR3 bases: TGTGCCAGCAGCCCCGGACAGGGGACTAACAATGAGCAGTTCTTC. Translated, it gives CASSPGQGTNNEQFF. Variable domain in full (rest from reference TRBV7-2 and TRBJ2-1): GAGVSQSPSNKVTEKGKDVELRCDPISGHTALYWYRQSLGQGLEFLIYFQGNSAPDKSGLPSDRFSAERTGGSVSTLTIQRTQQEDSAVYLCASSPGQGTNNEQFFGPGTRLTVL.

This chain uses TRBV19 with TRBJ2-2; maybe TRBD2 (6 bases). This CDR3 has 14 residues. CDR1 and CDR2 from the germline V gene are LNHDA and SQIVND (reference sequence). V shed 6 bases and J shed 4 bases, with 12 bases lying between them. CDR3 DNA: TGTGCCAGTAGGGAGGGGCCTGGCACCGGGGAGCTGTTTTTT. Translation: CASREGPGTGELFF.

This chain uses TRBV28 with TRBJ2-7, with 7 bases identical to TRBD2. The length of the CDR3 is 13 residues. Per germline, CDR1 MDHEN and CDR2 SYDVKM. V trimming: 7 bases; J trimming: 1 base; junction bases outside the gene matches: 4. CDR3 protein: CASISRESYEQYF. CDR3 sequence (DNA): TGTGCCAGCATATCGCGGGAGTCCTACGAGCAGTACTTC.